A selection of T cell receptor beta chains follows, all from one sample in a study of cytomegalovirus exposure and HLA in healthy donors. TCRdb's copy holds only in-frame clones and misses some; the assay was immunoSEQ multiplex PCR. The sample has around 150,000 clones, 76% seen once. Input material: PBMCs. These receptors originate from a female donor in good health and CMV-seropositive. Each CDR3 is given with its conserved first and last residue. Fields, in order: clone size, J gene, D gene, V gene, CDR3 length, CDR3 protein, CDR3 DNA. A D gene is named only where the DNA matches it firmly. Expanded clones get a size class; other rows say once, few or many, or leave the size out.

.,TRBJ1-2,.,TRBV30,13,CAWSAAASGGYTF,TGTGCCTGGAGTGCCGCGGCTTCAGGGGGCTACACCTTC
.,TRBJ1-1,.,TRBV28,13,CASSFWGGTEAFF,TGTGCCAGCAGTTTTTGGGGAGGCACTGAAGCTTTCTTT
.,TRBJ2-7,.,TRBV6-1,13,CASRKGHSYEQYF,TGTGCCAGCAGGAAGGGACACTCCTACGAGCAGTACTTC
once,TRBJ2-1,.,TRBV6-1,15,CAIAVLGGKRDEQFF,TGTGCCATCGCCGTCTTAGGCGGGAAGCGGGATGAGCAGTTCTTC
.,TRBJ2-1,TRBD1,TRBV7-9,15,CASSFGQGANNEQFF,TGTGCCAGCAGCTTCGGACAGGGGGCCAACAATGAGCAGTTCTTC
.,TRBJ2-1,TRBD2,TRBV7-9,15,CASSLLTSGRNEQFF,TGTGCCAGCAGCTTACTGACTAGCGGGAGGAATGAGCAGTTCTTC
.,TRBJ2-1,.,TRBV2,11,CASITDNEQFF,TGTGCCAGCATTACAGACAATGAGCAGTTCTTC
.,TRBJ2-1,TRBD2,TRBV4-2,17,CASSPEPRGVSYNEQFF,TGTGCCAGCAGCCCCGAGCCCCGGGGGGTCTCCTACAATGAGCAGTTCTTC
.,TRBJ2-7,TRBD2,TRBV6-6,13,CASRGLGAYEQYF,TGTGCCAGCAGAGGACTAGGGGCCTACGAGCAGTACTTC
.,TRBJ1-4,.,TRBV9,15,CASSVGGSTNEKLFF,TGTGCCAGCAGCGTAGGAGGGTCAACTAATGAAAAACTGTTTTTT
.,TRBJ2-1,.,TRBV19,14,CASSPGTVLFEQFF,TGTGCCAGTAGCCCCGGGACTGTCCTTTTTGAGCAGTTCTTC
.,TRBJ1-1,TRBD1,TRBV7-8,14,CASSLPRQGARAFF,TGTGCCAGCAGCTTACCGCGACAGGGGGCGCGAGCTTTCTTT
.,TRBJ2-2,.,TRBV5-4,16,CASSPGGERVTGELFF,TGTGCCAGCAGCCCCGGGGGAGAACGGGTCACCGGGGAGCTGTTTTTT
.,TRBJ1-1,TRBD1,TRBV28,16,CASSPLGTGLNTGAFF,TGTGCCAGCAGTCCGCTCGGGACAGGGTTGAACACTGGAGCTTTCTTT
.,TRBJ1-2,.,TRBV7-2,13,CASSFNRAVGYTF,TGTGCCAGCAGCTTTAACAGGGCCGTTGGCTACACCTTC
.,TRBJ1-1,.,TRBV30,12,CAWSPLRTEAFF,TGTGCCTGGAGTCCCCTGAGGACTGAAGCTTTCTTT
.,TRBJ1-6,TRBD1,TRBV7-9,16,CASSSHLTGADSPLHF,TGTGCCAGCAGCTCCCACCTTACAGGGGCGGATTCACCCCTCCACTTT
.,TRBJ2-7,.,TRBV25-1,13,CASSQGPLYEQYF,TGTGCCAGCAGTCAGGGTCCCCTCTACGAGCAGTACTTC
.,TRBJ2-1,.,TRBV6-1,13,CASSESRLNEQFF,TGTGCCAGCAGTGAATCCAGATTGAATGAGCAGTTCTTC
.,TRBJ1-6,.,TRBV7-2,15,CASSQRGVYNSPLHF,TGTGCCAGCAGCCAACGGGGTGTCTATAATTCACCCCTCCACTTT
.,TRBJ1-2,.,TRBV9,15,CASSVGQGLNYGYTF,TGTGCCAGCAGCGTAGGGCAGGGTTTGAACTATGGCTACACCTTC
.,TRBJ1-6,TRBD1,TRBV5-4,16,CASGTGDDSYNSPLHF,TGTGCCAGCGGAACAGGGGACGACTCCTATAATTCACCCCTCCACTTT
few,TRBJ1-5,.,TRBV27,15,CASSPGWEGNQPQHF,TGTGCCAGCAGCCCAGGGTGGGAAGGCAATCAGCCCCAGCATTTT
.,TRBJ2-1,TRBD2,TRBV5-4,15,CASSLKTSGHNEQFF,TGTGCCAGCAGCTTAAAGACTAGCGGGCACAATGAGCAGTTCTTC
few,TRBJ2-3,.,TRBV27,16,CASSSGGGRAKDTQYF,TGTGCCAGCAGTTCAGGGGGCGGGAGGGCTAAAGATACGCAGTATTTT